One and the same sample provided the 23 T cell receptor beta chains below, sequenced in a study of blood T cells in healthy people across ages. Next came a second PCR, run for roughly 6 to 11 cycles, which used a sample-barcoded 5' primer along with a J-beta primer mix. One entry per CDR3 protein results from TCRdb running MiXCR on the 5' RACE reads. The data contain about 640,000 distinct CDR3 sequences, 58% of them singletons. Material: blood. These TCRs come from a man in his fifties or sixties in good health.

The rearrangement joins TRBV3-1 to TRBJ1-2, with 11 bases aligning to TRBD1. The V and J ends lost 6 bases and 10 bases, in that order; junction bases with no gene match: 1. Per the germline V gene, CDR1 is LGHDT and CDR2 is YNNKEL (reference sequence). This CDR3 is 11 amino acids long. CDR3 residues: CASSGQGAYTF. CDR3 DNA: TGTGCCAGCAGTGGACAGGGGGCCTACACCTTC. The whole variable domain, remainder taken from reference TRBV3-1 and TRBJ1-2, is DTAVSQTPKYLVTQMGNDKSIKCEQNLGHDTMYWYKQDSKKFLKIMFSYNNKELIINETVPNRFSPKSPDKAHLNLHINSLELGDSAVYFCASSGQGAYTFGSGTRLTVV.

This chain connects TRBV28 to TRBJ1-2, with D perhaps TRBD1 (5 bases). The CDR3 consists of 15 residues. In germline, CDR1 is MDHEN, CDR2 SYDVKM. The ends were cut back, 6 bases at V and 4 bases at J, with 18 bases in the middle. The CDR3 reads CASSLPGGDFYGYTF. Written as DNA, the CDR3 is TGTGCCAGCAGCCTTCCGGGAGGGGACTTCTATGGCTACACCTTC.

The V and J genes are TRBV20-1 and TRBJ2-1; D is possibly TRBD2 (6 bases). This CDR3 spans 15 amino acids. Germline CDR1 is DFQATT and CDR2 is SNEGSKA (reference sequence). V lost 3 bases and J lost 8, with 20 bases in between. DNA for the CDR3: TGCAGTGCTAGGTCGCGGCGGGGCCGCTGGGATGAGCAGTTCTTC. Amino acid sequence: CSARSRRGRWDEQFF.

The chain joins TRBV7-2 to TRBJ1-2; D remains unclear. The germline V gene has CDR1 SGHTA and CDR2 FQGNSA. The V end was cut by 1 base, the J end by 3 bases, with 12 bases between. The CDR3 length is 15 residues. The CDR3 spells CASSLVRQVDYGYTF. The CDR3, as DNA: TGTGCCAGCAGCTTAGTTCGGCAGGTTGACTATGGCTACACCTTC. Supplemented by reference TRBV7-2 and TRBJ1-2, the full variable domain reads GAGVSQSPSNKVTEKGKDVELRCDPISGHTALYWYRQSLGQGLEFLIYFQGNSAPDKSGLPSDRFSAERTGGSVSTLTIQRTQQEDSAVYLCASSLVRQVDYGYTFGSGTRLTVV.

This clonotype was seen a few times. J is TRBJ2-5 and V is TRBV29-1; no definite D call. V was trimmed by 4 bases and J by 5 bases, leaving 8 bases between them. The CDR3 has 11 amino acids. Germline lookup yields CDR1 SQVTM and CDR2 ANQGSEA. For the CDR3, the DNA is TGCAGCGTTGGTATCGGCGAGACCCAGTACTTC. It encodes CSVGIGETQYF.

This clonotype is deemed medium-sized. This sequence joins TRBV20-1 and TRBJ1-5, with TRBD1 matching 8 bases. This CDR3 comprises 15 residues. The trim removed 2 bases at V and 4 bases at J, leaving 7 bases unmatched. CDR1 is DFQATT and CDR2 is SNEGSKA in the germline V gene (reference sequence). The DNA of the CDR3 is TGCAGTGCTAGAATCCGGGACAGGCCTAATCAGCCCCAGCATTTT. Its translation is CSARIRDRPNQPQHF.

This clonotype showed up just once. V and J are TRBV12-3 or TRBV12-4 and TRBJ2-5; 12 nucleotides line up with TRBD2. Trimming removed 6 bases from V and 6 bases from J; junction bases left unmatched: 8. The CDR3 spans 15 residues. CDR3 region: CASSWASGGAKTQYF. For the CDR3, the DNA is TGTGCCAGCAGCTGGGCTAGCGGGGGGGCGAAGACCCAGTACTTC.

The V and J genes are TRBV5-1 and TRBJ2-1, with 8 positions matching TRBD2. Germline values: CDR1 SGHRS, CDR2 YFSETQ. V shed 2 bases, J shed 0 bases, and the junction held 7 bases outside the gene matches. The CDR3 spans 17 residues. The CDR3, as DNA: TGCGCCAGCAGCTTTTCGGGGGGGCAGAGCTCCTACAATGAGCAGTTCTTC. Its translation is CASSFSGGQSSYNEQFF.

The V and J genes are TRBV6-5 and TRBJ2-5; perhaps TRBD2 as D (5 bases). Trimming removed 0 bases at V and 2 bases at J, with 10 bases between. Germline V CDR1 and CDR2: MNHEY, SVGAGI. This CDR3 comprises 15 residues. CDR3 sequence reads: CASSYSDRTQETQYF. DNA for the CDR3: TGTGCCAGCAGTTACTCTGACCGGACTCAAGAGACCCAGTACTTC.

Only one count was recorded for this clonotype. The CDR3 sequence: CASSPRSEESGTQYF. The CDR3 DNA reads TGTGCCAGCTCACCAAGGTCGGAAGAGTCGGGGACCCAGTACTTC. The V and J genes are TRBV18 and TRBJ2-7; the D is unclear. The DNA matches TRBJ2-5 better at its end, which makes the J call doubtful. The CDR3 length is 15 residues. Germline V gene lookup returns CDR1 KGHSH and CDR2 LQKENI.

Only a few counts were recorded for this clonotype. The genes are TRBV7-2 and TRBJ2-3; 9 bases agree with TRBD1. CDR1 is SGHTA, CDR2 FQGNSA, per germline. This CDR3 is 14 amino acids long. The V gene end was trimmed by 5 bases and the J gene end by 4 bases; junction bases not matched to a gene: 4. Here the CDR3 reads CASSIQGAADTQYF. CDR3 coding DNA: TGTGCCAGCAGCATACAGGGGGCCGCAGATACGCAGTATTTT.

This sequence joins TRBV12-3 or TRBV12-4 and TRBJ2-3, with 11 bases fitting TRBD2. With 5 bases clipped from V and 3 bases from J, the junction kept 4 bases outside the gene matches. The CDR3 covers 15 residues. The CDR3 loop is CASSRLAGLTDTQYF. In nucleotides, the CDR3 is TGTGCCAGCAGTCGACTAGCGGGGTTGACAGATACGCAGTATTTT.

The rearrangement links TRBV11-2 to TRBJ2-7, with a weak D call TRBD2 (6 bases). V lost 4 bases and J lost 0, with 13 bases in between. The CDR3 runs to 15 residues. Germline V gene lookup returns CDR1 SGHAT and CDR2 FQNNGV. CDR3 sequence reads: CASSSDGGSSYEQYF. The CDR3 DNA reads as TGTGCCAGCAGCTCCGATGGGGGGAGCTCCTACGAGCAGTACTTC.

This clonotype occurred a few times. This sequence joins TRBV7-7 and TRBJ2-1; TRBD1 is a possible D gene (5 bases). This CDR3 has 14 residues. Trimming removed 0 bases at V and 8 bases at J, with 11 bases between. The germline gives CDR1 SSHAT, CDR2 FNYEAQ (reference sequence). The CDR3 sequence: CASSLAWGDDEQFF. CDR3 in DNA: TGTGCCAGCAGCTTAGCGTGGGGCGATGATGAGCAGTTCTTC.

The chain has TRBV6-5 and TRBJ1-2, with 8 bases matching TRBD1. V gave up 2 bases and J gave up 4 bases; unmatched junction bases: 3. Germline loops: CDR1 MNHEY, CDR2 SVGAGI. The CDR3 has 14 residues. CDR3 nucleotide sequence: TGTGCCAGCAGTTACGACAGGGGTGCCTATGGCTACACCTTC. Its translation: CASSYDRGAYGYTF.

A single count supports this clonotype. The chain recombines TRBV29-1 with TRBJ2-1, with 10 bases fitting TRBD2. There are 14 residues in the CDR3. V lost 6 bases to trimming and J lost 6 bases; unmatched junction nucleotides: 8. CDR1 and CDR2 from the germline V gene are SQVTM and ANQGSEA. CDR3 bases: TGCAGCGTCGGAGCGGGGGGGGCCTCCAATGAGCAGTTCTTC. Translated: CSVGAGGASNEQFF.

The J gene is TRBJ2-4, the V gene TRBV20-1, with D possibly TRBD2 on 6 matching bases. V was pared by 7 bases and J by 15 bases, with 28 bases between. Germline assignment: CDR1 DFQATT and CDR2 SNEGSKA (reference sequence). The CDR3 extends over 14 amino acids. This chain's CDR3 is CSVSRGAIQETRYF. The CDR3, as DNA: TGCAGTGTCTCCCGCGGGGCTATCCAAGAGACCCGGTACTTC.

V is TRBV7-2 and J is TRBJ1-6; 7 bases are shared with TRBD1. The ends lost 5 bases at V and 7 bases at J; junction bases unmatched: 5. Per germline, CDR1 SGHTA and CDR2 FQGNSA. The CDR3 runs to 14 residues. The DNA of the CDR3 is TGTGCCAGCAGCCGACAGGGCGCGAATTCACCCCTCCACTTT. Residues: CASSRQGANSPLHF.

This clonotype was recorded many times. V is TRBV28 and J is TRBJ2-7; 8 bases align to TRBD1. The germline gives CDR1 MDHEN, CDR2 SYDVKM. Losses at the gene ends were 4 bases for V and 12 bases for J; bases not matched to a gene: 5. The CDR3 has 11 amino acids. The CDR3 bases are TGTGCCAGCAGTTACAGGGGGGCGCCGTACTTC. As protein: CASSYRGAPYF.

This clonotype was counted a few times. The chain combines TRBV24-1 with TRBJ2-5, with 9 bases identical to TRBD1. This CDR3 has 15 residues. The germline gives CDR1 KGHDR, CDR2 SFDVKD. The V and J ends lost 5 bases and 0 bases, in that order; junction bases with no gene match: 3. The CDR3: CATSVGTGYQETQYF. The CDR3 DNA follows: TGTGCCACCAGTGTCGGGACAGGGTACCAAGAGACCCAGTACTTC.

This chain links TRBV20-1 with TRBJ1-5, with TRBD1 identical over 10 bases. In germline, CDR1 is DFQATT, CDR2 SNEGSKA (reference sequence). Trimming cost V 0 bases and J 0 bases; bases outside gene matches: 2. This CDR3 contains 16 residues. CDR3 in DNA: TGCAGTGCTAGAGAATGGGACAGGGGTAGCAATCAGCCCCAGCATTTT. The encoded protein is CSAREWDRGSNQPQHF.

The V and J genes are TRBV18 and TRBJ2-7, with D perhaps matching TRBD1 (6 bases). Looked up from germline, CDR1 is KGHSH and CDR2 is LQKENI. V was cut by 2 bases and J by 5 bases, with 10 bases left in between. There are 13 residues in the CDR3. CDR3 region: CASSPWGQDEQYF. In nucleotides, the CDR3 is TGTGCCAGCTCACCATGGGGGCAGGACGAGCAGTACTTC.

About this clonotype: A much larger clone sits a single nucleotide away, making a read error possible. CDR3 sequence (DNA): TGTGCCGGCAGCTTGGACCAGGGGGGCTACACCTTC. Its protein is CAGSLDQGGYTF. V usage is TRBV7-9 and J usage is TRBJ1-2, with D perhaps TRBD1 (6 bases). The CDR3 has 12 residues. The germline CDR1 and CDR2 sequences are SEHNR and FQNEAQ (reference sequence).